Listed here are 26 T cell receptor beta chains from one sample, sequenced in a study of patients and donors after allogeneic stem cell transplantation. TCRdb fed the RT-PCR reads into MiXCR, producing one record per CDR3 protein. This table has about 400,000 distinct CDR3 sequences, 16% appearing once. Material for sequencing was blood, either unsorted or a sorted T cell fraction (not recorded which). These TCRs come from a human donor who was either an allogeneic HSCT recipient or a stem cell or donor lymphocyte infusion donor (not recorded which). It is not recorded whose cells these are; they may come from a transplant donor.

This clonotype has a count of ten or more. The gene calls are TRBV4-2 and TRBJ2-1; no definite D call. V lost 0 bases to trimming and J lost 8 bases, with 2 bases between them. CDR3 length: 11 residues. Germline V gene data show CDR1 as LGHNA and CDR2 as YNFKEQ. The CDR3 bases are TGTGCCAGCAGCCAAGATGATGAGCAGTTCTTC. It yields the protein CASSQDDEQFF.

This clonotype has a handful of counts. The gene calls are TRBV11-3 and TRBJ2-2; D is ambiguous. CDR3 size: 14 residues. With 5 bases removed from V and 4 bases from J, the gap between germline ends came to 11 bases. Germline CDR1 reads SGHNT; CDR2 reads YENEEA. The CDR3, as DNA: TGTGCCAGCAGCGCAACAAGATCCACCGGGGAGCTGTTTTTT. Its translation is CASSATRSTGELFF.

The table lists this clonotype with a few counts. This chain uses TRBV7-6 with TRBJ1-1; D perhaps matches TRBD1 (5 bases). V lost 5 bases, J lost 6 bases, and 19 bases lay in between. Germline loops: CDR1 SGHVS, CDR2 FNYEAQ. The CDR3 totals 15 residues. Here the CDR3 reads CASSRRGTRGAEAFF. DNA of the CDR3: TGTGCCAGCAGCCGGCGCGGCACCCGGGGCGCTGAAGCTTTCTTT. Together with reference TRBV7-6 and TRBJ1-1, the CDR3 gives the full variable domain: GAGVSQSPRYKVTKRGQDVALRCDPISGHVSLYWYRQALGQGPEFLTYFNYEAQQDKSGLPNDRFSAERPEGSISTLTIQRTEQRDSAMYRCASSRRGTRGAEAFFGQGTRLTVV.

A few counts support this clonotype. The chain couples TRBV12-3 or TRBV12-4 to TRBJ2-2; no definite D call. CDR3 length: 15 amino acids. V lost 7 bases and J 0 bases, leaving 12 bases between the germline ends. The chain's CDR3 is CASKDSFSNTGELFF. The CDR3 DNA is TGTGCCAGCAAGGATAGTTTTTCGAACACCGGGGAGCTGTTTTTT.

The V and J genes are TRBV12-3 or TRBV12-4 and TRBJ2-7; D gene ambiguous. The CDR3 has 14 amino acids. Between the trimmed V and J ends, which lost 3 bases and 0 bases, there was a span of 9 bases. CDR3 protein: CASSLSTHSYEQYF. The DNA for the CDR3 is TGTGCCAGCAGTTTGTCCACACACTCCTACGAGCAGTACTTC.

This clonotype was seen a few times. The gene calls are TRBV15 and TRBJ2-2; possibly TRBD1 for D (5 bases). The CDR3 totals 15 residues. V lost 0 bases and J 6 bases, leaving 11 bases between the germline ends. Germline V CDR1 and CDR2: LNHNV, YYDKDF (reference sequence). The chain's CDR3 is CATSRDRKGSGELFF. The CDR3 DNA reads as TGTGCCACCAGCAGAGATCGAAAGGGGTCCGGGGAGCTGTTTTTT.

The chain joins TRBV7-3 to TRBJ2-1; possibly TRBD1 or TRBD2 for D (6 bases each). Per the germline V gene, CDR1 is SGHTA and CDR2 is FQGTGA. This CDR3 is built from 14 residues. V lost 8 bases, J lost 13 bases, and 24 bases lay in between. The CDR3 DNA reads TGTGCCAGCTCGAAGGGGGTCACCGGGGGTGTCCAGTTCTTC. Amino acid sequence: CASSKGVTGGVQFF.

This clonotype was picked up a small number of times. This rearrangement joins TRBV24-1 to TRBJ2-6, with TRBD1 matching over 9 bases. Trimming cost V 1 base and J 1 base; bases outside gene matches: 4. This CDR3 spans 18 amino acids. Germline CDR1 and CDR2: KGHDR and SFDVKD. The chain's CDR3 is CATSDFRQGGSGANVLTF. The CDR3 bases are TGTGCCACCAGTGATTTTCGACAGGGGGGGTCTGGGGCCAACGTCCTGACTTTC.

The chain has TRBV4-1 and TRBJ1-6; D remains unclear. The CDR3 has 13 amino acids. The germline V and J ends were trimmed by 1 base and 10 bases, with 8 bases remaining between them. CDR1 and CDR2 (germline): MGHRA, YSYEKL. The CDR3 spells CASSQGWSSPLHF. The DNA of the CDR3 is TGCGCCAGCAGCCAAGGGTGGAGCTCACCCCTCCACTTT.

This clonotype has more than one count but fewer than ten. The genes are TRBV18 and TRBJ1-2; a weak D match, TRBD1 (5 bases). Germline V gene lookup returns CDR1 KGHSH and CDR2 LQKENI. The CDR3 is 15 residues long. Trimming took off 0 bases at V and 5 bases at J, with 13 bases between the two ends. The CDR3 coding sequence is TGTGCCAGCTCACCACCGGATCGGGGCAATTATGGCTACACCTTC. It is translated as CASSPPDRGNYGYTF.

Many counts were recorded for this clonotype. CDR3 sequence: CASSFTGGYTEAFF. CDR3 nucleotide sequence: TGTGCCAGCAGTTTCACAGGGGGCTACACTGAAGCTTTCTTT. The chain has TRBV12-3 or TRBV12-4 and TRBJ1-1; 9 nucleotides align to TRBD1. With V trimmed by 3 bases and J by 3 bases, 2 bases remained unmatched. The CDR3 contains 14 residues.

The chain couples TRBV7-9 to TRBJ2-7, with D uncertain. The CDR3 covers 13 residues. Germline lookup yields CDR1 SEHNR and CDR2 FQNEAQ (reference sequence). Trimming took off 0 bases at V and 5 bases at J, with 8 bases between the two ends. The DNA for the CDR3 is TGTGCCAGCAGCTTAGCTGTCGCGGACGAGCAGTACTTC. Residues: CASSLAVADEQYF.

The chain uses TRBV9 and TRBJ2-3; D is uncertain. The V end lost 0 bases, the J end lost 1 base, and 6 bases lay between the germline ends. CDR1 is SGDLS and CDR2 is YYNGEE in the germline V gene. This CDR3 has 14 amino acids. As DNA, the CDR3 is TGTGCCAGCAGCGTAGTAAGCCGCACAGATACGCAGTATTTT. Amino acids: CASSVVSRTDTQYF.

The rearrangement uses TRBV19 and TRBJ1-1; the D gene is possibly TRBD1 (6 bases). Germline-derived CDR1 and CDR2 are LNHDA and SQIVND (reference sequence). This CDR3 has 16 residues. With 6 bases removed from V and 3 bases from J, the gap between germline ends came to 20 bases. The CDR3 here is CASSRARWGAHTEAFF. CDR3 in DNA: TGTGCCAGTAGCCGTGCACGGTGGGGGGCGCACACTGAAGCTTTCTTT.

This clonotype was counted ten times or more. The chain has TRBV5-1 and TRBJ2-3, with D perhaps matching TRBD2 (5 bases). The CDR3 has 18 amino acids. The germline V gene has CDR1 SGHRS and CDR2 YFSETQ. The V gene lost 4 bases and the J gene lost 3 bases, with 24 bases spanning the gap. Here the CDR3 DNA reads TGCGCCAGCAGCCTGAGGTCTTGGACCGCTCGCGGGACAGATACGCAGTATTTT. It encodes CASSLRSWTARGTDTQYF.

This clonotype occurred many times. The chain employs TRBV5-1 and TRBJ2-1; D may be TRBD1 (6 bases). The germline CDR1 and CDR2 sequences are SGHRS and YFSETQ. The length of the CDR3 is 13 residues. Trimming removed 4 bases from V and 7 bases from J, with 12 bases in between. CDR3 sequence reads: CASSRDIGNEQFF. The DNA for the CDR3 is TGCGCCAGCAGCCGGGACATCGGTAATGAGCAGTTCTTC.

This clonotype was seen a few times. The J gene is TRBJ2-2, the V gene TRBV11-2; a weak D match, TRBD1 (6 bases). CDR3 length: 15 amino acids. Trimming shortened V by 1 base and J by 3 bases, and 9 bases separated the two germline ends. In germline, CDR1 is SGHAT, CDR2 FQNNGV. The CDR3 here is CASSLVGGDTGELFF. The DNA of the CDR3 is TGTGCCAGCAGCTTAGTAGGGGGAGACACCGGGGAGCTGTTTTTT.

V gene TRBV20-1 combines with J gene TRBJ1-1; TRBD1 aligns across 8 bases. The CDR3 runs to 12 residues. Trimming removed 6 bases from V and 1 base from J; junction bases left unmatched: 1. Germline V lookup: CDR1 DFQATT, CDR2 SNEGSKA (reference sequence). The CDR3 DNA is TGCAGTGCCGGGACAGGGAACACTGAAGCTTTCTTT. It codes for CSAGTGNTEAFF.

The V call is TRBV15, the J call TRBJ2-5; 11 nucleotides align to TRBD2. J gave up 9 bases and V 0 bases, and 9 bases lay outside the gene matches. Germline V gives CDR1 LNHNV, CDR2 YYDKDF (reference sequence). The CDR3 spans 16 residues. DNA for the CDR3: TGTGCCACCAGCAGAGATCTTCTCCCTAGCGGGGGGTCCCAGTACTTC. Translating it yields CATSRDLLPSGGSQYF.

This chain joins TRBV7-6 and TRBJ1-1; TRBD1 aligns across 7 bases. The CDR3 totals 14 residues. Germline V gene lookup returns CDR1 SGHVS and CDR2 FNYEAQ. V trimming: 7 bases; J trimming: 7 bases; junction bases outside the gene matches: 12. CDR3 in amino acids: CASKSRTGVSEAFF. The CDR3 DNA is TGTGCCAGCAAATCTCGAACAGGGGTCAGTGAAGCTTTCTTT.

This clonotype came up a few times. The rearrangement joins TRBV7-3 to TRBJ2-7, with D possibly being TRBD1 or TRBD2 (5 bases each). Trimming stripped 4 bases from V and 4 bases from J, with 20 bases between. The length of the CDR3 is 16 residues. The germline gives CDR1 SGHTA, CDR2 FQGTGA. Here the CDR3 DNA reads TGTGCCAGCAGCTCCCAACCCCGGGACGGGGTTTACGAGCAGTACTTC. Translating gives CASSSQPRDGVYEQYF.

The V gene is TRBV4-1, the J gene TRBJ2-7, with a tentative D call TRBD2 (5 bases). Germline-derived CDR1 and CDR2 are MGHRA and YSYEKL. This CDR3 comprises 15 residues. The V gene lost 5 bases and the J gene lost 0 bases, with 14 bases spanning the gap. In nucleotides, the CDR3 is TGCGCCAGCAGCGCCGAGGGAAGGAGCTCCTACGAGCAGTACTTC. Amino acid sequence: CASSAEGRSSYEQYF.

The CDR3 bases are TGTGCCAGCAGCACTAGCGGGAGAACAAGTGAGCAGTTCTTC. Encoded protein: CASSTSGRTSEQFF. J is TRBJ2-1 and V is TRBV12-3 or TRBV12-4; 11 bases match TRBD2. Trimming removed 6 bases from V and 9 bases from J; junction bases left unmatched: 7. The CDR3 totals 14 residues.

This clonotype was counted ten times or more. The chain carries TRBV7-9 and TRBJ1-3; TRBD1 aligns across 8 bases. The CDR3 loop spans 16 amino acids. Germline CDR1 reads SEHNR; CDR2 reads FQNEAQ (reference sequence). After removal of 0 bases from V and 1 base from J, the junction contained 2 bases not matched to a gene. This CDR3 reads CASSLARQGSGNTIYF. CDR3 DNA: TGTGCCAGCAGCTTAGCCCGACAGGGGTCTGGAAACACCATATATTTT.

The chain carries TRBV15 and TRBJ2-6; D ambiguous. Germline assignment: CDR1 LNHNV and CDR2 YYDKDF (reference sequence). Between the trimmed V and J ends, which lost 5 bases and 4 bases, there was a span of 12 bases. The CDR3 is made up of 15 amino acids. The CDR3 bases are TGTGCCACCAGCCCCGACCTGAGAGGGGCCAACGTCCTGACTTTC. It translates to CATSPDLRGANVLTF.

This clonotype was seen a handful of times. The V gene is TRBV4-1, the J gene TRBJ1-5; unclear D gene. The CDR3 is made up of 17 amino acids. Germline V gene sequence: CDR1 MGHRA, CDR2 YSYEKL. The ends were cut back, 1 base at V and 8 bases at J, with 21 bases in the middle. CDR3 nucleotides: TGCGCCAGCAGCCAAGTACTGGCGGCATCCCGAGGGAAGCCCCAGCATTTT. Protein sequence: CASSQVLAASRGKPQHF.